These 2 T cell receptor beta chains were all obtained from the same sample, sequenced in a study of blood T cell repertoires in COVID-19 (dated by TCRdb to about 2020). Library prep was done by the immunoSEQ multiplex PCR assay. TCRdb holds this immuneACCESS table with in-frame rearrangements only. Some clones are missing; in checked studies, unresolved V genes explain under half, and the rest has no known cause. This sample holds over 200,000 clones; 88% were observed only once. The ten largest clones capture less than 3% of the sample. The sequencing input was peripheral blood. Source of these receptors: a woman in her sixties or seventies with acute or convalescent COVID-19.

This chain joins TRBV6-4 and TRBJ1-1; possible D gene TRBD1, 5 bases. Trimming shortened V by 5 bases and J by 1 base, and 17 bases separated the two germline ends. The CDR3 totals 16 residues. Germline CDR1 MRHNA, CDR2 SNTAGT. In DNA form, the CDR3 reads TGTGCCAGCAGTCCCGGCAGTCCAGGGTCGAACACTGAAGCTTTCTTT. Amino acid sequence: CASSPGSPGSNTEAFF.

This clone came up a few times. The V and J genes are TRBV14 and TRBJ2-7, with D tentatively TRBD2 (6 bases). The CDR3 loop spans 14 amino acids. Looked up from germline, CDR1 is SGHDN and CDR2 is FVKESK. V lost 3 bases, J lost 3 bases, and 12 bases lay in between. CDR3 loop: CASSQRTTYYEQYF. The CDR3 region has the DNA TGTGCCAGCAGCCAGAGGACTACCTACTACGAGCAGTACTTC.